This TCR beta chain was documented in a study of blood T cell repertoires in COVID-19. Overall study context: Spain, Italy and the United States supplied samples that represented acute and convalescent COVID-19. The analysed material was cDNA or gDNA that came from T cells, B-cell-depleted T cells, or PBMCs.

V gave up 7 bases and J gave up 0 bases, with 13 bases separating them. The germline CDR1 and CDR2 sequences are WNHNN and SYGVQD (reference sequence). The CDR3 totals 15 residues. This clone was detected only once. As processed by the authors: Amplified reference gene primers provided the basis for estimating nucleated cell counts. Libraries were prepared by immunoSEQ multiplex PCR; TCRdb keeps only in-frame clonotypes and omits some of them. V and J calls and clone size are copied from that table; D and trimming were computed from the DNA. The table has some 350,000 clones, 85% to 90% seen once. This clonotype originated in a woman aged 70 to 79 with COVID-19, enrolled during active disease. Material for sequencing was peripheral blood. This chain uses TRBV10-1 with TRBJ1-5, with D perhaps matching TRBD1 (6 bases). Here the CDR3 DNA reads TGCGCCAGCATCGGGGGGGCCAATAGCAATCAGCCCCAGCATTTT. Translated, it gives CASIGGANSNQPQHF.